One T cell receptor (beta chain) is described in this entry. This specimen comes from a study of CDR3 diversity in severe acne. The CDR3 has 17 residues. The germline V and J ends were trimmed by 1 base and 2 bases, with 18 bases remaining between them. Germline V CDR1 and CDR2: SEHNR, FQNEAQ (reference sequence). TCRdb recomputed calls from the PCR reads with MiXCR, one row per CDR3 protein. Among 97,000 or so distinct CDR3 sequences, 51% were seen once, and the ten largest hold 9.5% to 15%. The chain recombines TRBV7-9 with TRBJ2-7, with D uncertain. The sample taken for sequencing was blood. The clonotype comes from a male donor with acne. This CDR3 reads CASSLGDGRANTYEQYF. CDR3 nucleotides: TGTGCCAGCAGCTTAGGGGATGGGCGCGCGAACACCTACGAGCAGTACTTC.